The clone carrying this T cell receptor beta chain was found many times. Scientists amplified the TCR beta CDR3 regions from RNA transcripts. In the first round, RT-PCR was carried out with HTBI primers, and a multiplex PCR formed the second round. TCRdb fed the multiplex PCR reads into MiXCR, producing one record per CDR3 protein. The sample holds some 410,000 distinct CDR3 sequences, 20% to 25% seen once. The sample comes from a study of Graves' ophthalmopathy and Graves' hyperthyroidism. The CDR3 spans 14 residues. V lost 6 bases, J lost 3 bases, and 17 bases lay in between. Germline V lookup: CDR1 DFQATT, CDR2 SNEGSKA (reference sequence).

The chain employs TRBV20-1 and TRBJ1-1; D uncertain. This TCR derives from a woman between 18 and 29 years old with stable Graves' hyperthyroidism. Sequenced sample: peripheral blood. CDR3 amino acids: CSAADAKRDTEAFF. DNA for the CDR3: TGCAGTGCCGCGGACGCCAAGAGGGACACTGAAGCTTTCTTT.